This TCR beta chain appears in the sequencing data of a study of low-dose radiotherapy and immunotherapy resistance in tumors. Overall study: Each patient was administered nivolumab intravenously at 240 mg, which was a flat dose, every two weeks, along with intravenous ipilimumab at 1 mg/kg every six weeks.

Time point of the sample: after trial treatment. Specified treatment: LDRT plus nivolumab, ipilimumab, low-dose cyclophosphamide and aspirin (RACIN trial). Low-dose radiotherapy, low-dose cyclophosphamide, aspirin, ipilimumab and nivolumab were all given to the donors. Patients deemed eligible presented with advanced solid tumors lacking tumor-infiltrating lymphocytes. Priming of first-strand cDNA relied on TRAV- and TRBV-specific primers (covering alpha and beta chains). TCR amplification ran approximately 22 PCR cycles using constant-region and V-primer adapter primers. mRNA that had been isolated underwent amplification through in vitro transcription. TCRdb re-called the reads with MiXCR, one entry per CDR3 protein. Among about 30,000 distinct CDR3 sequences listed, around 50% were seen once. This clonotype occurred many times. The sequencing here drew on PBMCs, taken after low-dose radiotherapy plus immunotherapy. The TCR sequence derives from a male donor with gallbladder cancer.

The CDR3 nucleotides are TGTGCCAGCAGTTTATCGGGAGCCAACACAGATACGCAGTATTTT. Protein: CASSLSGANTDTQYF. The rearrangement links TRBV28 to TRBJ2-3, with D maybe TRBD2 (6 bases). V was trimmed by 1 base and J by 2 bases, leaving 10 bases between them. The germline CDR1 and CDR2 sequences are MDHEN and SYDVKM. The CDR3 has 15 residues. The whole variable domain, remainder taken from reference TRBV28 and TRBJ2-3, is DVKVTQSSRYLVKRTGEKVFLECVQDMDHENMFWYRQDPGLGLRLIYFSYDVKMKEKGDIPEGYSVSREKKERFSLILESASTNQTSMYLCASSLSGANTDTQYFGPGTRLTVL.